The entry below gives a single T cell receptor (beta chain) sequence along with its context. Its antigen is as yet unknown. This specimen belongs to a study of T cell responses to AZD1222 COVID-19 vaccine. General study points: Clonal diversity was possibly underestimated, and white British individuals and females predominated among donors. Nearly half of spike-specific TCRs reportedly target variant regions that are unmutated in the B.1.351 and B.1.1.7 variants. Scientists sampled the repertoires only once the peak T cell response had passed. Of the AZD1222 recipients, only 5 to 7 were seropositive at baseline.

Profiling relied on immunoSEQ multiplex PCR, and the TCRdb table lists in-frame clones only, not all of them. The sample lists under 200,000 clones, around 93% seen once, with 1.5% to 2% in the top ten. This receptor was obtained from an adult in good health. Source: peripheral blood, taken on day 0 of AZD1222 vaccination.

In DNA form, the CDR3 reads TGTGCCAGCAGCTCGAGAGCGGGAGTCTCCGCAGATACGCAGTATTTT. Protein: CASSSRAGVSADTQYF. The chain joins TRBV11-2 to TRBJ2-3; 8 bases line up with TRBD2. V trimming: 4 bases; J trimming: 4 bases; junction bases outside the gene matches: 10. Germline V gene lookup returns CDR1 SGHAT and CDR2 FQNNGV. The CDR3 is 16 residues long.